This T cell receptor beta chain was found in a study of T and B cells in COVID-19 patients (dated by TCRdb to the early 2020s). Broadly, across the study: In this study, adaptive immunity was profiled in COVID-19 patients who either had active infection or had recovered, using TRB and IGH repertoire sequencing of peripheral blood. The recovered cohort included approximately 18 patients who contributed 20 to 25 samples, and most of those patients had mild to moderate COVID-19 that was managed on an outpatient basis. Median age was about 34 years in the recovered cohort versus less than 75 years in the active-infection cohort. Critical illness requiring mechanical ventilation or ECMO was present in about 65% of the 20 patients in the active-infection cohort. Of the roughly 20 patients in the active-infection cohort, about 17 had comorbidities associated with unfavorable COVID-19 outcome. Over 7 million TCR sequences were analysed in a TCR and BCR sequence repository that covered around 34 patients and around 72 time points. A couple of patients were in both the active and recovered cohorts because samples existed from active disease and from after recovery. For the repertoire analyses, the comparison was an age-matched reference group of approximately 39 healthy donors who were negative for COVID-19 antibodies. As many as 9 follow-up blood samples were taken per patient, and some of the samples covered different disease stages within the same individual.

On this clonotype: Its recognized antigen is unknown. No base qualities exist here, and no much larger clone lies one base off it.

Genomic DNA extracted from blood, in amounts of roughly 230-550 ng, served as the starting material for amplifying TRB repertoires. General conclusions and limits of the study: The recovered cohort had approximately 2,500 exclusive TCR clusters, including 31 low-pGen clusters. Specific T cell subsets (CD4+/Treg/CD8+) and sorted SARS-CoV-2-responsive or tetramer+ T cells had not yet been sequenced, and these experiments were ongoing. The cohort was judged too small for assessing how HLA contributes to COVID-19 susceptibility or severity. Strongly skewed TRBV/TRBJ gene usage was reported in patients with COVID-19. It was stated that prospective validation of the reported TCR clusters was required before the clusters could be put to clinical use. Few blood samples were available from mildly ill patients while symptoms were present, and early samples from severe cases were likewise scarce. During active COVID-19 the TRB repertoires were highly clonal, but at recovery diversity and richness rose above the levels seen in healthy donors.

These reads were obtained on an Illumina MiSeq. Multiplex PCR with BIOMED2 TRB-A/B primer pools was used to amplify the TRB rearrangements. Two consecutive PCRs added Illumina-compatible adapters and 7-nucleotide sample barcodes to the amplicons. All library PCRs used Phusion HS II polymerase. The amplicons were purified from gel with the NucleoSpin Gel and PCR Clean-up kit, measured on Qubit, and combined at roughly 4.3 nM. Before Illumina next-generation sequencing, the quality of the amplicon pool was assessed on an Agilent 2100 Bioanalyzer. The published analysis was carried out like this. MiXCR 3.0.8 with the default MiXCR reference library was used to annotate TRB rearrangements. Non-productive reads and sequences with fewer than 2 reads were removed, and each unique CDR3 nucleotide sequence was counted as one clone. Clonality, diversity, richness and V-J gene usage were computed in R 3.5.1. GLIPH2 was used to cluster TCRs by CDR3 similarity, and OLGA was used to calculate generation probabilities. Only GLIPH2 clusters containing at least four unique TCR clonotypes present in at least three individuals were kept. TCRdb handled the public reads itself, with Q25 trimming in fastp and clone calling in MiXCR, and kept productive beta chains. Here each entry gathers all rows of one CDR3 protein and keeps the most common genes and DNA. Clone size and V and J calls follow TCRdb, not the original study. This sample holds around 30,000 distinct CDR3 sequences; approximately 32% were observed only once. 1.7% of the sample belongs to the ten largest clones.

The trim is 1 base for V and 2 bases for J, with a gap of 12 bases between the germline ends. Inclusive of the bounding cysteine and phenylalanine, the CDR3 is 15 residues long. Here the CDR3 DNA is all that survives: 45 bases in frame from base 1. From the germline V gene, CDR1 is SGHTA and CDR2 is FQGNSA. This sequence was found in a human donor who had recovered from COVID-19. The sample was blood. The rearrangement joined TRBV7-2 to TRBJ2-7; no D segment can be confidently identified. DNA sequence: TGTGCCAGCAGCTTAGAGTGGGGTGGGACCTACGAGCAGTACTTC. Translated, it gives CASSLEWGGTYEQYF.